The 29 T cell receptor beta chains given below trace back to one sample, sequenced in a study of blood T cell repertoires in COVID-19. Produced via immunoSEQ multiplex PCR; TCRdb's table is partial and in-frame only. The table shows some 140,000 clones, with roughly 84% occurring only once. The specimen sequenced was peripheral blood. The receptor set was obtained from a woman aged 55-75 years with COVID-19, enrolled during active disease.

This clone occurred once. The chain joins TRBV7-9 to TRBJ1-2; D not certain. V shed 5 bases and J shed 6 bases, with 13 bases lying between them. CDR1 is SEHNR and CDR2 is FQNEAQ in the germline V gene (reference sequence). This CDR3 is built from 13 residues. This CDR3 reads CASSESRTDGYTF. CDR3 nucleotide sequence: TGTGCCAGCAGCGAATCGAGAACAGATGGCTACACCTTC. Based on the CDR3 plus reference TRBV7-9 and TRBJ1-2, the full variable domain is DTGVSQNPRHKITKRGQNVTFRCDPISEHNRLYWYRQTLGQGPEFLTYFQNEAQLEKSRLLSDRFSAERPKGSFSTLEIQRTEQGDSAMYLCASSESRTDGYTFGSGTRLTVV.

The chain is built from TRBV9 and TRBJ2-3; 7 bases line up with TRBD2. This CDR3 contains 15 residues. The V gene end was trimmed by 0 bases and the J gene end by 3 bases; junction bases not matched to a gene: 4. Per germline, CDR1 SGDLS and CDR2 YYNGEE. The chain's CDR3 is CASSVVGGSTDTQYF. The CDR3 DNA reads as TGTGCCAGCAGCGTAGTAGGCGGGAGTACAGATACGCAGTATTTT.

The chain joins TRBV9 to TRBJ2-3; 10 bases align to TRBD2. The CDR3 is 18 amino acids. Germline V gene sequence: CDR1 SGDLS, CDR2 YYNGEE. V shed 0 bases, J shed 5 bases, and the junction held 12 bases outside the gene matches. The CDR3 sequence: CASSVEGLALRLGDTQYF. CDR3 coding DNA: TGTGCCAGCAGCGTAGAGGGACTAGCGCTGCGATTGGGAGATACGCAGTATTTT.

The CDR3 region has the DNA TGCGCCAGCACCTCCGGGACAGGGGGCACCTATAATTCACCCCTCCACTTT. Residues: CASTSGTGGTYNSPLHF. This sequence joins TRBV10-2 and TRBJ1-6; TRBD1 matches at 12 bases. CDR3 length: 17 amino acids. The V gene's germline CDR1 is WSHSY and CDR2 SAAADI. Trimming at V came to 7 bases and at J to 2 bases, leaving 6 bases not matched to a gene.

The rearrangement joins TRBV5-4 to TRBJ2-3; 7 bases line up with TRBD2. The CDR3 is made up of 18 amino acids. Trimming cost V 3 bases and J 2 bases; bases outside gene matches: 15. Germline-derived CDR1 and CDR2 are SGHNT and YYREEE (reference sequence). The CDR3 protein is CASSSLGRESLFTDTQYF. CDR3 in DNA: TGTGCCAGCAGCTCCTTGGGGCGGGAGAGCCTGTTCACAGATACGCAGTATTTT.

CDR3 sequence reads: CASSYTTVAGNTEAFF. In nucleotides, the CDR3 is TGTGCCAGCAGTTACACAACAGTCGCAGGTAACACTGAAGCTTTCTTT. The V and J genes are TRBV6-5 and TRBJ1-1; D call uncertain. CDR1 MNHEY and CDR2 SVGAGI come from the germline V gene. The CDR3 contains 16 residues. Trimming took 2 bases from V and 2 from J, leaving 15 bases between them.

The J gene is TRBJ2-2, the V gene TRBV6-5; D is possibly TRBD2 (5 bases). V lost 0 bases and J 1 base, leaving 6 bases between the germline ends. The CDR3 is made up of 15 amino acids. Germline V lookup: CDR1 MNHEY, CDR2 SVGAGI. The CDR3 loop is CASSYSRENTGELFF. For the CDR3, the DNA is TGTGCCAGCAGTTACTCACGGGAGAACACCGGGGAGCTGTTTTTT.

The CDR3: CASTFGGPNTEAFF. The CDR3 coding sequence is TGTGCCAGCACCTTCGGAGGGCCGAACACTGAAGCTTTCTTT. The rearrangement links TRBV27 to TRBJ1-1; D remains unclear. V was trimmed by 7 bases and J by 1 base, leaving 13 bases between them. The CDR3 has 14 residues. Germline V CDR1 and CDR2: MNHEY, SMNVEV (reference sequence).

In its sample, this clone was seen once. J is TRBJ2-7 and V is TRBV11-2; 8 bases match TRBD2. V was clipped by 0 bases and J by 5 bases; unmatched bases: 9. This CDR3 is built from 16 residues. Germline CDR1 SGHAT, CDR2 FQNNGV. The CDR3 is CASSLDRGGRGDEQYF. The CDR3 coding sequence is TGTGCCAGCAGCTTAGATCGGGGGGGGCGCGGGGACGAGCAGTACTTC.

The chain has TRBV29-1 and TRBJ1-2, with 8 bases matching TRBD1. J was trimmed by 3 bases and V by 5 bases; bases with no gene match: 11. This CDR3 contains 15 residues. Germline values: CDR1 SQVTM, CDR2 ANQGSEA. CDR3 sequence reads: CSVRGQDTTYYGYTF. CDR3 DNA: TGCAGCGTTCGGGGACAGGACACTACTTACTATGGCTACACCTTC. Filled out from reference TRBV29-1 and TRBJ1-2, the complete variable domain reads SAVISQKPSRDICQRGTSLTIQCQVDSQVTMMFWYRQQPGQSLTLIATANQGSEATYESGFVIDKFPISRPNLTFSTLTVSNMSPEDSSIYLCSVRGQDTTYYGYTFGSGTRLTVV.

The rearrangement uses TRBV5-5 and TRBJ2-1, with 9 bases lining up with TRBD1. Trimming cost V 2 bases and J 3 bases; bases outside gene matches: 6. The germline CDR1 and CDR2 sequences are SGHKS and YYEKEE (reference sequence). The CDR3 contains 16 residues. DNA of the CDR3: TGTGCCAGCAGCTTCGGACAGGGGACGGGCTACAATGAGCAGTTCTTC. It specifies CASSFGQGTGYNEQFF. Full variable domain (remainder filled in from reference TRBV5-5 and TRBJ2-1): DAGVTQSPTHLIKTRGQQVTLRCSPISGHKSVSWYQQVLGQGPQFIFQYYEKEERGRGNFPDRFSARQFPNYSSELNVNALLLGDSALYLCASSFGQGTGYNEQFFGPGTRLTVL.

The chain combines TRBV6-6 with TRBJ1-1; 7 bases fit TRBD1. The germline V gene encodes CDR1 MNHNY and CDR2 SVGAGI (reference sequence). Germline trimming cut 3 bases from V and 7 bases from J; bases unmatched to any gene: 11. This CDR3 spans 15 amino acids. The CDR3 region has the DNA TGTGCCAGCAGTTATACCCAGGGCAGGGGGAATGAAGCTTTCTTT. It specifies CASSYTQGRGNEAFF.

V usage is TRBV10-3 and J usage is TRBJ1-1; TRBD1 matches 8 bases. The CDR3 extends over 14 amino acids. Germline V gene lookup returns CDR1 ENHRY and CDR2 SYGVKD. V dropped 10 bases and J dropped 2; count of bases not matched to a gene: 9. The CDR3 nucleotides read TGTGCCACCTCCCGACAGGGGTTCAACACTGAAGCTTTCTTT. Encoded protein: CATSRQGFNTEAFF.

This clone was counted a few times. The rearrangement joins TRBV9 to TRBJ1-3; no reliable D call. CDR1 is SGDLS and CDR2 is YYNGEE in the germline V gene. Trimming pared 4 bases from V and 0 bases from J, leaving 8 bases between. The CDR3 loop spans 14 amino acids. CDR3 sequence (DNA): TGTGCCAGCAGCAAGCCAATCTCTGGAAACACCATATATTTT. This codes for CASSKPISGNTIYF. The whole variable domain, filled in from reference TRBV9 and TRBJ1-3, reads DSGVTQTPKHLITATGQRVTLRCSPRSGDLSVYWYQQSLDQGLQFLIQYYNGEERAKGNILERFSAQQFPDLHSELNLSSLELGDSALYFCASSKPISGNTIYFGEGSWLTVV.

The V call is TRBV6-5, the J call TRBJ1-2, with 10 bases that match TRBD1. V shed 4 bases, J shed 9 bases, and the junction held 11 bases outside the gene matches. The CDR3 contains 15 residues. Germline CDR1 and CDR2: MNHEY and SVGAGI. CDR3 residues: CASSWPGQGSMSYTF. CDR3 DNA: TGTGCCAGCAGTTGGCCGGGACAGGGGTCTATGAGCTACACCTTC.

This chain connects TRBV12-2 to TRBJ1-5. TRBV12-2 is noted as a pseudogene. The CDR3 length is 14 residues. The CDR3: CASRPLTRYQPQHF. CDR3 nucleotides: TGTGCAAGTCGCCCCTTAACTAGATATCAGCCCCAGCATTTT.

The chain couples TRBV7-2 to TRBJ2-5; D gene ambiguous. The ends were cut back, 3 bases at V and 0 bases at J, with 5 bases in the middle. The CDR3 length is 13 residues. Germline-derived CDR1 and CDR2 are SGHTA and FQGNSA. CDR3 sequence reads: CASSFVYQETQYF. CDR3 nucleotides: TGTGCCAGCAGCTTTGTATACCAAGAGACCCAGTACTTC.

The V call is TRBV10-3, the J call TRBJ1-1; no clear D gene. In germline, CDR1 is ENHRY, CDR2 SYGVKD. This CDR3 has 12 residues. V shed 3 bases and J shed 2 bases, with 4 bases lying between them. As DNA, the CDR3 is TGTGCCATCAGTGATATCAACACTGAAGCTTTCTTT. Protein: CAISDINTEAFF.

This chain links TRBV2 with TRBJ1-1, with D possibly being TRBD1 (6 bases). The CDR3 extends over 13 amino acids. V lost 7 bases and J 8 bases, leaving 17 bases between the germline ends. Germline assignment: CDR1 SNHLY and CDR2 FYNNEI. The CDR3 here is CASTLMGAVEAFF. The CDR3 DNA follows: TGTGCCAGCACCCTGATGGGGGCAGTCGAAGCTTTCTTT.

The rearrangement links TRBV7-2 to TRBJ2-1; 10 nucleotides align to TRBD2. CDR1 is SGHTA and CDR2 is FQGNSA in the germline V gene. The junction had 1 base not matched to a gene; V was cut back by 3 bases and J by 5 bases. This CDR3 has 14 residues. The CDR3 DNA is TGTGCCAGCAGCTTTAGCGGGAGGAACAATGAGCAGTTCTTC. Its protein is CASSFSGRNNEQFF.

The chain joins TRBV20-1 to TRBJ1-5; 7 nucleotides line up with TRBD1. Germline assignment: CDR1 DFQATT and CDR2 SNEGSKA (reference sequence). This CDR3 has 14 residues. After removal of 3 bases from V and 3 bases from J, the junction contained 5 bases not matched to a gene. CDR3 DNA sequence: TGCAGTGCTAGTCAAGGGGGCCCCAATCAGCCCCAGCATTTT. It codes for CSASQGGPNQPQHF.

The gene calls are TRBV12-3 or TRBV12-4 and TRBJ1-1, with D possibly being TRBD1 (6 bases). This CDR3 comprises 13 residues. Between the trimmed V and J ends, which lost 6 bases and 13 bases, there was a span of 21 bases. CDR3 region: CASRKDPGTRDFF. In DNA, the CDR3 is TGTGCCAGCAGAAAAGATCCGGGGACACGGGATTTCTTT.

This rearrangement joins TRBV12-3 or TRBV12-4 to TRBJ1-4; D is unresolved. Between the trimmed V and J ends, which lost 4 bases and 5 bases, there was a span of 8 bases. CDR3 length: 13 amino acids. The DNA for the CDR3 is TGTGCCAGCAGTTACGACTGGAATGAAAAACTGTTTTTT. Amino acid sequence: CASSYDWNEKLFF.

The rearrangement links TRBV6-1 to TRBJ1-3, with D uncertain. V dropped 2 bases and J dropped 4 bases, with 3 bases sitting between them. The CDR3 totals 12 residues. Germline CDR1 is MNHNS and CDR2 is SASEGT. The CDR3 DNA sequence: TGTGCCAGCAGTGAAAGCGGAAACACCATATATTTT. Amino acids: CASSESGNTIYF.

The gene calls are TRBV5-6 and TRBJ2-3, with 8 bases fitting TRBD1. CDR3 length: 16 residues. Trimming cost V 4 bases and J 3 bases; bases outside gene matches: 10. CDR1 and CDR2 from the germline V gene are SGHDT and YYEEEE. CDR3 protein: CASSGTGGPRTDTQYF. The DNA for the CDR3 is TGTGCCAGCAGCGGGACAGGCGGGCCGAGGACAGATACGCAGTATTTT.

The V call is TRBV18, the J call TRBJ1-5, with 7 bases lining up with TRBD1. J was trimmed by 0 bases and V by 0 bases; bases with no gene match: 2. The CDR3 contains 16 residues. Germline CDR1 and CDR2: KGHSH and LQKENI. As DNA, the CDR3 is TGTGCCAGCTCACCACCGGGACAGCATAGCAATCAGCCCCAGCATTTT. Protein: CASSPPGQHSNQPQHF.

This clone was picked up one time. V usage is TRBV27 and J usage is TRBJ1-6; tentative D call: TRBD1 (5 bases). The CDR3 covers 15 residues. Trimming cost V 8 bases and J 6 bases, with 17 bases left between them. Germline loops: CDR1 MNHEY, CDR2 SMNVEV (reference sequence). The CDR3 bases are TGTGCCAGCTGTTCTCTTCAGGGTGTTAATTCACCCCTCCACTTT. This gives the protein CASCSLQGVNSPLHF.

The CDR3 DNA is TGCGCCAGCAGGAGAACAGGGGCTAACACTGAAGCTTTCTTT. The encoded protein is CASRRTGANTEAFF. The chain is built from TRBV5-1 and TRBJ1-1; TRBD1 aligns across 7 bases. CDR3 length: 14 residues. Germline CDR1 SGHRS, CDR2 YFSETQ. J lost 2 bases, V lost 5 bases, and 6 bases had no gene match.

The chain employs TRBV24-1 and TRBJ1-1, with 8 bases lining up with TRBD1. Per germline, CDR1 KGHDR and CDR2 SFDVKD. V trimming: 4 bases; J trimming: 11 bases; junction bases outside the gene matches: 8. The CDR3 runs 13 residues. The chain's CDR3 is CATSESQGARAFF. The DNA for the CDR3 is TGTGCCACCAGTGAAAGTCAGGGGGCGCGTGCTTTCTTT.